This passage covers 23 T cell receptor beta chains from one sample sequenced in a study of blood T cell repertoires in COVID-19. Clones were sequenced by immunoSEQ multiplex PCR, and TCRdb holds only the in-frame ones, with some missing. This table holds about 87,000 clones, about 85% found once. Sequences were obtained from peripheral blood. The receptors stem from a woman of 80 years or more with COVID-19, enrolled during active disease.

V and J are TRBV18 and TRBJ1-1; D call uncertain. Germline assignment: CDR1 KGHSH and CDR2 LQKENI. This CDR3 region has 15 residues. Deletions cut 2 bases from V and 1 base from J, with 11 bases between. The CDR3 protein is CASSPSRQWNTEAFF. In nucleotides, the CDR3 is TGTGCCAGCTCACCATCGCGGCAGTGGAACACTGAAGCTTTCTTT.

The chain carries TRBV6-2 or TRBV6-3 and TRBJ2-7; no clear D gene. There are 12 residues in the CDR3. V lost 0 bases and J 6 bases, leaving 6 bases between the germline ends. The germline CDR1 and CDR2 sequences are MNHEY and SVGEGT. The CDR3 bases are TGTGCCAGCAGTTACTCGGGCTCCGAGCAGTACTTC. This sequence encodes CASSYSGSEQYF.

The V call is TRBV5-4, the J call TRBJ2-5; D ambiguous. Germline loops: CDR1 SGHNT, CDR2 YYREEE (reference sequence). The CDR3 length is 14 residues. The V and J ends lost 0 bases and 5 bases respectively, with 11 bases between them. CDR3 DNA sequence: TGTGCCAGCAGCTTGGCGGGTTTCGTTGAGACCCAGTACTTC. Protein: CASSLAGFVETQYF.

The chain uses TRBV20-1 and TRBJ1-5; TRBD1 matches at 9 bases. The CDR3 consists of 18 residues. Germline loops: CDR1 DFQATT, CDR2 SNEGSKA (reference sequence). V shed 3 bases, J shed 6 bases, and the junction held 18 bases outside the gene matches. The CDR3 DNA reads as TGCAGTGCTAGTTCCGATCGGGGGACAGGGTTGGGACTTCAGCCCCAGCATTTT. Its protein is CSASSDRGTGLGLQPQHF.

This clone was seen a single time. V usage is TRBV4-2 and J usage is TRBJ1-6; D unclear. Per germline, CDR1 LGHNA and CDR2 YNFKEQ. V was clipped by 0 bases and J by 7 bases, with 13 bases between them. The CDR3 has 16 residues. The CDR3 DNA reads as TGTGCCAGCAGCCAAGATCGGGCAGGCGGGAATTCACCCCTCCACTTT. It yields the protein CASSQDRAGGNSPLHF.

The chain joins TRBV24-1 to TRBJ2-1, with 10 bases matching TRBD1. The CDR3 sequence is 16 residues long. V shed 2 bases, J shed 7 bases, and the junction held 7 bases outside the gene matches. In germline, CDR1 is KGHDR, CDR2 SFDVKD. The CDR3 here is CATSDSWTGGGNEQFF. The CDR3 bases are TGTGCCACCAGTGATTCCTGGACAGGGGGGGGGAATGAGCAGTTCTTC.

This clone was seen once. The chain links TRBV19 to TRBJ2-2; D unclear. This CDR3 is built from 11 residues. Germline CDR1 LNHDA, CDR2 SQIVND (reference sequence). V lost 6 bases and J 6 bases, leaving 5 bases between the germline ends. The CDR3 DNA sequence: TGTGCCAGTAGCACGGCCGGGGAGCTGTTTTTT. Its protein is CASSTAGELFF.

The CDR3: CASSQRQGPYGYTF. CDR3 in DNA: TGTGCCAGCAGCCAGAGACAGGGCCCCTATGGCTACACCTTC. The chain employs TRBV5-6 and TRBJ1-2; TRBD1 matches at 7 bases. Germline CDR1 reads SGHDT; CDR2 reads YYEEEE. V lost 4 bases, J lost 4 bases, and 7 bases stayed unmatched. The CDR3 contains 14 residues.

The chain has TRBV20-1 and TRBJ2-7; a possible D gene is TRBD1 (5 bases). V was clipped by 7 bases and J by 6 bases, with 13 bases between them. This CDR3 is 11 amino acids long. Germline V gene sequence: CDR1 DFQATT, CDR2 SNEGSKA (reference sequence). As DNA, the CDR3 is TGCAGTGGTCAGGGATCGGCCGAGCAGTACTTC. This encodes CSGQGSAEQYF.

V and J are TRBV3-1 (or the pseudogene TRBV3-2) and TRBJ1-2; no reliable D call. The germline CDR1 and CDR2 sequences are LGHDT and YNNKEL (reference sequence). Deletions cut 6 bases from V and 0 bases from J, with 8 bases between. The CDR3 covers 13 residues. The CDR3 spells CASRQTTNYGYTF. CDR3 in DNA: TGTGCCAGCAGACAGACCACTAACTATGGCTACACCTTC.

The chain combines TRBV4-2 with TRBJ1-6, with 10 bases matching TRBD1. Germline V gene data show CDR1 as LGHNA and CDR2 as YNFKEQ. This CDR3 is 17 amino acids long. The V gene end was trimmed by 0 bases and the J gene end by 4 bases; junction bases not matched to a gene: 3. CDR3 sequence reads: CASSQETGGGYNSPLHF. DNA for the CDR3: TGTGCCAGCAGCCAAGAGACAGGGGGCGGGTATAATTCACCCCTCCACTTT.

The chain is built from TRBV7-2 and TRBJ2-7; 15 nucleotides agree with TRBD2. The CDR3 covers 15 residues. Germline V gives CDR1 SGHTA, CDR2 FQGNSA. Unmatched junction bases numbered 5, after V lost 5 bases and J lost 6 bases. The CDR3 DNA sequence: TGTGCCAGCAGCCAAGGACTAGCGGGGGGGCTCGAGCAGTACTTC. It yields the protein CASSQGLAGGLEQYF.

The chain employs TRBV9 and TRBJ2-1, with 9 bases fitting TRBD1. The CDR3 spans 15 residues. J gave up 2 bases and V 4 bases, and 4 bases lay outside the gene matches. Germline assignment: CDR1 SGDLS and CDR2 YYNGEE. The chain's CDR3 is CASSLRQGAYNEQFF. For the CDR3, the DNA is TGTGCCAGCAGCTTACGACAGGGGGCCTACAATGAGCAGTTCTTC.

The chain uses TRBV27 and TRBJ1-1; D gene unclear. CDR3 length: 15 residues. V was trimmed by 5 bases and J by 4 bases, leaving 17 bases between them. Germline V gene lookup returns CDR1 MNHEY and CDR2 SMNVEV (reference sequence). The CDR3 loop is CASSPHARAGTEAFF. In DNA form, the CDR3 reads TGTGCCAGCAGTCCACATGCTAGGGCGGGCACTGAAGCTTTCTTT.

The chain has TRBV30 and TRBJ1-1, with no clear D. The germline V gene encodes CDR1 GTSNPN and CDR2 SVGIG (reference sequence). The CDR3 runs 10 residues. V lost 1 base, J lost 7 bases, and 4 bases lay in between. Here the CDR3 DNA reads TGTGCCTGGAGTGGGAGTGAAGCTTTCTTT. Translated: CAWSGSEAFF.

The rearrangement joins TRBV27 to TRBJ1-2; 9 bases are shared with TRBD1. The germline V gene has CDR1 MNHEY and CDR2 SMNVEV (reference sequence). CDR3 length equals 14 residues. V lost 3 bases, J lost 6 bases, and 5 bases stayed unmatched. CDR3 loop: CASSLTGGTNGYTF. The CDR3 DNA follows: TGTGCCAGCAGTTTGACAGGGGGAACTAATGGCTACACCTTC.

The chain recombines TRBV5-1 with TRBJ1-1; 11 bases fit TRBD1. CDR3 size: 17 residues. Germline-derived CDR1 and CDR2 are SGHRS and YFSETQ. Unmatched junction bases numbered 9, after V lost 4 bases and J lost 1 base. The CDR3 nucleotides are TGCGCCAGCAGCCCGTCCCGGGACAGGGGGACGAACACTGAAGCTTTCTTT. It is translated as CASSPSRDRGTNTEAFF.

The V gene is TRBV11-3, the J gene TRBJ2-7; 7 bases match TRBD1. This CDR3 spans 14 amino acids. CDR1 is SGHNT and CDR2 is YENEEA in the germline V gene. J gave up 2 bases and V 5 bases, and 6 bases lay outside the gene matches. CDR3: CASSPRQGPYEQYF. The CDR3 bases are TGTGCCAGCAGCCCCCGACAGGGACCCTACGAGCAGTACTTC.

The chain's CDR3 is CATSDQTSGQETQYF. CDR3 in DNA: TGTGCCACCAGTGATCAGACTAGCGGCCAAGAGACCCAGTACTTC. The chain is built from TRBV24-1 and TRBJ2-5; 9 bases fit TRBD2. CDR1 and CDR2 (germline): KGHDR, SFDVKD. This CDR3 comprises 15 residues. V lost 3 bases to trimming and J lost 1 base; unmatched junction nucleotides: 2.

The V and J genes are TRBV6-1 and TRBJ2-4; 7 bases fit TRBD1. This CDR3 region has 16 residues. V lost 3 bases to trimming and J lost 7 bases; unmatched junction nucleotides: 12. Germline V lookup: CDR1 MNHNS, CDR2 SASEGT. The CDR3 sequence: CASSDPYAGGWNIQYF. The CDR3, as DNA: TGTGCCAGCAGTGATCCCTACGCAGGGGGTTGGAACATTCAGTACTTC.

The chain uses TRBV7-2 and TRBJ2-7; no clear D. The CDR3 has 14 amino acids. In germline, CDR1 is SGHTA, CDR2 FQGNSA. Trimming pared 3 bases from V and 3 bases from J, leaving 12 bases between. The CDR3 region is CASSFSFSDYEQYF. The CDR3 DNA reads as TGTGCCAGCAGCTTTAGTTTCAGCGACTACGAGCAGTACTTC.

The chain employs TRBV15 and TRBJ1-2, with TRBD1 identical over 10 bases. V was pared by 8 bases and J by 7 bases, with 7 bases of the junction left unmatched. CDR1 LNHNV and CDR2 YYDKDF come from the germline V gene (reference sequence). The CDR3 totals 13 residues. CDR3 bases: TGTGCCACCGGGACAGGGGCCCTGACTGGCTACACCTTC. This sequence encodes CATGTGALTGYTF.

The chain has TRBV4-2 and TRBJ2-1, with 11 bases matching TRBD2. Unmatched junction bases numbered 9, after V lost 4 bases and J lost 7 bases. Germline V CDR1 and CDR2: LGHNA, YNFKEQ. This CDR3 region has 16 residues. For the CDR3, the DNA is TGTGCCAGCAGCCGCGAACTAGCGGGAGTGGGGAATGAGCAGTTCTTC. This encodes CASSRELAGVGNEQFF.